These 10 T cell receptor beta chains came from one sample sequenced in a study of cytomegalovirus exposure and HLA in healthy donors. The study ran its PCR with 60 Vbeta and 13 Jbeta primers. Generated by immunoSEQ multiplex PCR, the TCRdb table keeps only in-frame clones and is missing some. The data show more than 100,000 clones, 60% to 85% seen once. Material for sequencing was PBMCs. All receptors derive from a woman between 18 and 29 years old in good health and CMV-seronegative.

J is TRBJ2-1 and V is TRBV6-1; perhaps TRBD1 as D (6 bases). Germline lookup yields CDR1 MNHNS and CDR2 SASEGT. The CDR3 runs to 15 residues. V was clipped by 6 bases and J by 7 bases, with 19 bases between them. CDR3 in amino acids: CASSQGPVHENEQFF. The CDR3 DNA reads TGTGCCAGCAGCCAGGGGCCGGTCCACGAGAATGAGCAGTTCTTC.

The V call is TRBV7-6, the J call TRBJ2-5; the D is unclear. This CDR3 has 12 amino acids. Germline CDR1 and CDR2: SGHVS and FNYEAQ. Trimming cost V 0 bases and J 7 bases, with 6 bases left between them. CDR3 residues: CASSLAPWTQYF. Here the CDR3 DNA reads TGTGCCAGCAGCTTAGCCCCCTGGACCCAGTACTTC. The whole variable domain, remainder taken from reference TRBV7-6 and TRBJ2-5, is GAGVSQSPRYKVTKRGQDVALRCDPISGHVSLYWYRQALGQGPEFLTYFNYEAQQDKSGLPNDRFSAERPEGSISTLTIQRTEQRDSAMYRCASSLAPWTQYFGPGTRLLVL.

The chain links TRBV18 to TRBJ2-3; 9 bases agree with TRBD1. With V trimmed by 3 bases and J by 2 bases, 3 bases remained unmatched. CDR3 length: 15 amino acids. Germline V lookup: CDR1 KGHSH, CDR2 LQKENI. The CDR3 bases are TGTGCCAGCTCACCCAGGGACAGGGTCACAGATACGCAGTATTTT. It codes for CASSPRDRVTDTQYF.

This chain uses TRBV10-2 with TRBJ1-1; 7 bases align to TRBD1. V shed 4 bases, J shed 4 bases, and the junction held 3 bases outside the gene matches. Germline V CDR1 and CDR2: WSHSY, SAAADI. The CDR3 has 13 amino acids. In nucleotides, the CDR3 is TGCGCCAGCAGTGTGGACAGGAGCACTGAAGCTTTCTTT. Residues: CASSVDRSTEAFF.

This chain joins TRBV7-2 and TRBJ2-1; D not resolved. Per the germline V gene, CDR1 is SGHTA and CDR2 is FQGNSA. V was cut by 5 bases and J by 5 bases, with 19 bases left in between. CDR3 length: 16 amino acids. CDR3 protein: CASSLPTLNYNNEQFF. The CDR3 DNA reads as TGTGCCAGCAGCCTACCGACCTTGAACTACAACAATGAGCAGTTCTTC.

V and J are TRBV5-1 and TRBJ1-1; D remains ambiguous. Looked up from germline, CDR1 is SGHRS and CDR2 is YFSETQ. Trimming removed 5 bases at V and 0 bases at J, with 5 bases between. The CDR3 extends over 12 amino acids. The CDR3 nucleotides read TGCGCCAGCAGAGAGGTGAACACTGAAGCTTTCTTT. This codes for CASREVNTEAFF.

The CDR3 loop reads CASSQDQGIIDTEAFF. The DNA of the CDR3 is TGTGCCAGCAGCCAAGACCAGGGCATCATCGACACTGAAGCTTTCTTT. The rearrangement links TRBV4-2 to TRBJ1-1; maybe TRBD1 (5 bases). CDR3 length equals 16 residues. CDR1 LGHNA and CDR2 YNFKEQ come from the germline V gene. With 0 bases removed from V and 3 bases from J, the gap between germline ends came to 14 bases.

The rearrangement uses TRBV15 and TRBJ2-1; TRBD2 aligns across 7 bases. The CDR3 contains 14 residues. Germline CDR1 and CDR2: LNHNV and YYDKDF (reference sequence). With V trimmed by 9 bases and J by 2 bases, 7 bases remained unmatched. CDR3: CATPRLATYNEQFF. CDR3 nucleotides: TGTGCCACGCCTCGACTAGCTACCTACAATGAGCAGTTCTTC.

In this sample, this clone turned up once. The chain joins TRBV5-4 to TRBJ2-1; 10 nucleotides align to TRBD1. There are 15 residues in the CDR3. V was pared by 4 bases and J by 4 bases, with 5 bases of the junction left unmatched. Per germline, CDR1 SGHNT and CDR2 YYREEE (reference sequence). CDR3 residues: CASSARDRGYNEQFF. The CDR3 nucleotides are TGTGCCAGCAGCGCCCGGGACAGGGGATACAATGAGCAGTTCTTC.

The rearrangement links TRBV25-1 to TRBJ2-7; TRBD1 matches 8 bases. V shed 2 bases, J shed 3 bases, and the junction held 6 bases outside the gene matches. The CDR3 is 15 residues long. Germline V gives CDR1 MGHDK, CDR2 SYGVNS. The CDR3 coding sequence is TGTGCCAGCAGTGAAGCCCAGGGGGCACTCTACGAGCAGTACTTC. Translation: CASSEAQGALYEQYF.